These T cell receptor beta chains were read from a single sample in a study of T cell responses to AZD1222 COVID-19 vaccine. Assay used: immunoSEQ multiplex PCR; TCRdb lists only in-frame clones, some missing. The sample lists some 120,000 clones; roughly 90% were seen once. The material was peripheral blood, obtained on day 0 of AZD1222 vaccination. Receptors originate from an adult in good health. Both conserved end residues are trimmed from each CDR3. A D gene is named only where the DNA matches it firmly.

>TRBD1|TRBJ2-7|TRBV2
ASSSAGGSYEQY
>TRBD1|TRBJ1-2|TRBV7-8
ASSLGQGNGYT
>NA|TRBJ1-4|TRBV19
ASSPRGEKLF
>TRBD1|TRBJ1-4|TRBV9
ASSATRDREKLF
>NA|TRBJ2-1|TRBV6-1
ASSEASNNEQF
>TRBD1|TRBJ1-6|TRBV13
ASKIRDRVSPLH
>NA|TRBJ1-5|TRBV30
AWSTDGNQPQH
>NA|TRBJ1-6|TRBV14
ASSHGTPPLH
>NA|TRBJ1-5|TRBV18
ASSPQGNSNQPQH
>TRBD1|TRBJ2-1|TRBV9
ASSVTTGQGAGWQF
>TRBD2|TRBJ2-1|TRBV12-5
ASGPSGRGNNEQF
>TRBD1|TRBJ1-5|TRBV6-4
ASSAGTGGNQPQH
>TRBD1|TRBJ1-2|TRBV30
AGPGQAYGYT
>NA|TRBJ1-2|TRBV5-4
ASSPLGDYGYT
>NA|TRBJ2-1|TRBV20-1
SASDWTKSNEQF
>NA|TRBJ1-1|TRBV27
ASSSYLRQGGTEAF
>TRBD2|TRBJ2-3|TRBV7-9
ASSWLAGVGTDTQY
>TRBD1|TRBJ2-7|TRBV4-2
ASGQDRWYEQY